The following is a T cell receptor (beta chain) sequence with its context. J gave up 13 bases and V 4 bases, and 13 bases lay outside the gene matches. The CDR3 contains 13 residues. Germline V lookup: CDR1 SQVTM, CDR2 ANQGSEA. These data are taken from a study of blood T cells in healthy people across ages. Then a second PCR, running roughly 7 to 11 cycles, was carried out with a sample-barcoded 5' primer and a J-beta primer mix. Each cDNA molecule was tagged by a template-switch adaptor that had 12 random nucleotides. MiXCR, applied by TCRdb to the 5' RACE reads, yields one record per CDR3 protein. The table has approximately 670,000 distinct CDR3 sequences, approximately 40% seen once.

The chain combines TRBV29-1 with TRBJ2-1; TRBD2 aligns across 7 bases. The clonotype comes from a man older than 75 in good health. Specimen: blood. The CDR3 is CSVGGRRGETQFF. CDR3 in DNA: TGCAGCGTTGGCGGGAGAAGAGGAGAGACCCAGTTCTTC.